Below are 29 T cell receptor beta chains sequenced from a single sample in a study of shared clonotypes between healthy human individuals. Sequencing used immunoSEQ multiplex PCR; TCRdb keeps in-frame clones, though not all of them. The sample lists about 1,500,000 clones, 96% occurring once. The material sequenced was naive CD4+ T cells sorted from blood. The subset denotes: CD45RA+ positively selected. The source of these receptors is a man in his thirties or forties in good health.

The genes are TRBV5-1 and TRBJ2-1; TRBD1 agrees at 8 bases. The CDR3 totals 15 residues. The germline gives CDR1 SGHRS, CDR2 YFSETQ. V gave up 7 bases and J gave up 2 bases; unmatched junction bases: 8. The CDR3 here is CASLDRGRPYNEQFF. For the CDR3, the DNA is TGCGCCAGCCTTGACAGGGGCCGACCCTACAATGAGCAGTTCTTC.

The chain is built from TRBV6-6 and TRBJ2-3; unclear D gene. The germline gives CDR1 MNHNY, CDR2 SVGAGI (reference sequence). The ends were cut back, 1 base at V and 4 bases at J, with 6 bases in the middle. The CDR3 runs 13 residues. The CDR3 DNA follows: TGTGCCAGCAGTTACTATGGGGCAGATACGCAGTATTTT. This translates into CASSYYGADTQYF.

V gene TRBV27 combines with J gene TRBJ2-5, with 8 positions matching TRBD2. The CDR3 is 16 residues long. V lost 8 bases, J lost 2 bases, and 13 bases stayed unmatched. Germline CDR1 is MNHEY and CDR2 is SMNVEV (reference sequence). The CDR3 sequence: CASAVYIPSGQETQYF. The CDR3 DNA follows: TGTGCCAGCGCCGTTTATATTCCTAGCGGGCAAGAGACCCAGTACTTC.

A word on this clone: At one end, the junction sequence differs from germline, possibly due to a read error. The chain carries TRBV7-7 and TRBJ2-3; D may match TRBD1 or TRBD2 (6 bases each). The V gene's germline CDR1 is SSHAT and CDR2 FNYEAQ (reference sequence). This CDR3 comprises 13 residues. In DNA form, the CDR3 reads TGTGCTAGCAGCCGGGGGCTAGAATATACGCAGTATTTT. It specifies CASSRGLEYTQYF.

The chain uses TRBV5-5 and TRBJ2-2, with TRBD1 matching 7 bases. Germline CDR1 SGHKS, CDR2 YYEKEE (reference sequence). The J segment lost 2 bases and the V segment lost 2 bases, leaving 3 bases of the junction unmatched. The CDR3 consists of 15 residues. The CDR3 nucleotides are TGTGCCAGCAGCTTAAGGGACAGTAACACCGGGGAGCTGTTTTTT. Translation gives CASSLRDSNTGELFF.

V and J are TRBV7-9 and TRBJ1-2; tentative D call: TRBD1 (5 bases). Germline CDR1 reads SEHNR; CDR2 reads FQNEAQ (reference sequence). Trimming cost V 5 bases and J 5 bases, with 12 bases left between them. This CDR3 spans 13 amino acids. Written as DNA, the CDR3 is TGTGCCAGCAGCCCCGGGGCGATATATGGCTACACCTTC. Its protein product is CASSPGAIYGYTF. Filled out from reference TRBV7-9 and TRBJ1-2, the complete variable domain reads DTGVSQNPRHKITKRGQNVTFRCDPISEHNRLYWYRQTLGQGPEFLTYFQNEAQLEKSRLLSDRFSAERPKGSFSTLEIQRTEQGDSAMYLCASSPGAIYGYTFGSGTRLTVV.

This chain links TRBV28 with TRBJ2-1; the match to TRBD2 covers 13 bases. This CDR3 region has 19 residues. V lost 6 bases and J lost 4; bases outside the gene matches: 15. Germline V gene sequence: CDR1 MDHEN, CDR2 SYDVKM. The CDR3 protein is CASRSSGLAGPPWYNEQFF. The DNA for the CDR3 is TGTGCCAGCAGGTCTTCGGGACTAGCGGGACCACCTTGGTACAATGAGCAGTTCTTC.

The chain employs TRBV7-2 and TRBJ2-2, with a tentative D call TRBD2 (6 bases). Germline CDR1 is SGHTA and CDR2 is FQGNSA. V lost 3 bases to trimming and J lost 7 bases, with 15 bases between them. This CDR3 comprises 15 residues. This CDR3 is CASSLWTGAIGELFF. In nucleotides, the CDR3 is TGTGCCAGCAGCTTGTGGACGGGAGCAATCGGGGAGCTGTTTTTT.

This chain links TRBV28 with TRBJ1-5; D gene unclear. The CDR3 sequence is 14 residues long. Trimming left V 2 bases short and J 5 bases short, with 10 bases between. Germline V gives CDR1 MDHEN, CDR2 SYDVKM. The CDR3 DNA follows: TGTGCCAGCAGTTTACGAGTTATGCATCAGCCCCAGCATTTT. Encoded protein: CASSLRVMHQPQHF.

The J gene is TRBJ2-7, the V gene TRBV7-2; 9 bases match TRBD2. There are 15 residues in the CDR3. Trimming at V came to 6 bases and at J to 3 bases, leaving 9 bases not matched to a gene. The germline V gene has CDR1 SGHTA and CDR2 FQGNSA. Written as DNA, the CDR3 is TGTGCCAGCAGTTTTAGGACTAGCGACTTCTACGAGCAGTACTTC. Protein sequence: CASSFRTSDFYEQYF.

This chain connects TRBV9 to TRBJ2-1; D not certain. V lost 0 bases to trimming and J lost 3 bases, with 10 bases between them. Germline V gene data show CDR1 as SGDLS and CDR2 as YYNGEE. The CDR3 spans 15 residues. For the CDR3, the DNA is TGTGCCAGCAGCGTAGCGGCGCTGCACTACAATGAGCAGTTCTTC. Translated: CASSVAALHYNEQFF.

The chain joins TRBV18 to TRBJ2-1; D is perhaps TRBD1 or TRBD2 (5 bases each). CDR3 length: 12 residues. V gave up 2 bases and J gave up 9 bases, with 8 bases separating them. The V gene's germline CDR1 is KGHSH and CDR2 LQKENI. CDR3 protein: CASSPGGSEQFF. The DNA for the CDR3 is TGTGCCAGCTCACCAGGGGGTTCTGAGCAGTTCTTC. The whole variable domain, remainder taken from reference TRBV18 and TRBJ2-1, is NAGVMQNPRHLVRRRGQEARLRCSPMKGHSHVYWYRQLPEEGLKFMVYLQKENIIDESGMPKERFSAEFPKEGPSILRIQQVVRGDSAAYFCASSPGGSEQFFGPGTRLTVL.

The CDR3 coding sequence is TGTGCCAGCAGCTTAGCATCGGGAGGGTCGGGAGAGCAGTACTTC. It codes for CASSLASGGSGEQYF. V usage is TRBV7-2 and J usage is TRBJ2-7, with TRBD2 identical over 8 bases. Unmatched junction bases numbered 8, after V lost 0 bases and J lost 7 bases. Germline values: CDR1 SGHTA, CDR2 FQGNSA. The CDR3 runs to 15 residues.

CDR3 DNA: TGTGCCAGCAGCTTAGTGGTATCGGGAGCGGGAGCAACCCATGAGCAGTTCTTC. Translation gives CASSLVVSGAGATHEQFF. V is TRBV7-8 and J is TRBJ2-1; TRBD2 matches at 8 bases. Germline loops: CDR1 SGHVS, CDR2 FQNEAQ. The junction had 16 bases not matched to a gene; V was cut back by 1 base and J by 8 bases. There are 18 residues in the CDR3.

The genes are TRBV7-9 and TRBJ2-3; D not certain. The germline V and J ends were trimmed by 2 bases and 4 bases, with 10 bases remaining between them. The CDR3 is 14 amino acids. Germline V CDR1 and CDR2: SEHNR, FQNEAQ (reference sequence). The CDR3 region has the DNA TGTGCCAGCAGCTTATTAGGGCGGTCAGATACGCAGTATTTT. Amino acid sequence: CASSLLGRSDTQYF.

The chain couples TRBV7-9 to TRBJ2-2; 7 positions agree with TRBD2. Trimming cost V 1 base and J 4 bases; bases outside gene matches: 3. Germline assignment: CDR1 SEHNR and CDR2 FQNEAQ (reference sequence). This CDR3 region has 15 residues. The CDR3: CASSLGREPTGELFF. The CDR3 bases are TGTGCCAGCAGCTTAGGGCGGGAGCCCACCGGGGAGCTGTTTTTT.

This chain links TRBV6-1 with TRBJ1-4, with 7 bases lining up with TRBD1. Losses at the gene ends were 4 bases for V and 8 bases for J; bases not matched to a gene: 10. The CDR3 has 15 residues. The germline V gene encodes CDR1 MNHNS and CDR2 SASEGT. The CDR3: CASSGTPGGGEKLFF. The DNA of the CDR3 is TGTGCCAGCAGTGGGACGCCAGGGGGAGGCGAAAAACTGTTTTTT.

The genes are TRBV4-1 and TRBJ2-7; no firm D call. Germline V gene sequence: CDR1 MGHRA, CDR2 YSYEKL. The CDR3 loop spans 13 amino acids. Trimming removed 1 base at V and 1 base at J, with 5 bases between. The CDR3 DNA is TGCGCCAGCAGCCAAGTAGTATCCTACGAGCAGTACTTC. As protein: CASSQVVSYEQYF.

CDR3 bases: TGCAGCGTCCGGACCAGGACCAGAGGTGAGCAGTACTTC. It yields the protein CSVRTRTRGEQYF. The chain uses TRBV29-1 and TRBJ2-7; D gene unclear. Trimming took 6 bases from V and 7 from J, leaving 19 bases between them. The CDR3 consists of 13 residues. Germline CDR1 is SQVTM and CDR2 is ANQGSEA.

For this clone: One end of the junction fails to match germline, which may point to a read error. The CDR3 nucleotides are TGTGCCAGCACTGAAGGGTCAGGGCAGCCCCAGCATTTT. This sequence encodes CASTEGSGQPQHF. The gene calls are TRBV6-1 and TRBJ1-5, with TRBD1 as a possible D gene (5 bases). CDR1 MNHNS and CDR2 SASEGT come from the germline V gene. This CDR3 has 13 amino acids.

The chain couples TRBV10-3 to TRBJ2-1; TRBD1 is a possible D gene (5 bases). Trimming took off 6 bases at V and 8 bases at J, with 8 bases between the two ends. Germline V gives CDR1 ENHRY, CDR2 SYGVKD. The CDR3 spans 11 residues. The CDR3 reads CAISQGDEQFF. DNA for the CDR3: TGTGCCATCAGCCAGGGTGATGAGCAGTTCTTC.

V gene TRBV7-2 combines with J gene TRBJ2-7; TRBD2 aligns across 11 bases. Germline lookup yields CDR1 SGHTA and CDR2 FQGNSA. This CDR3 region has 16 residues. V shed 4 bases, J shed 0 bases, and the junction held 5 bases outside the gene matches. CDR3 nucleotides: TGTGCCAGCAGCTCTTCTAGCGGGAGGAGCTCCTACGAGCAGTACTTC. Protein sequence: CASSSSSGRSSYEQYF.

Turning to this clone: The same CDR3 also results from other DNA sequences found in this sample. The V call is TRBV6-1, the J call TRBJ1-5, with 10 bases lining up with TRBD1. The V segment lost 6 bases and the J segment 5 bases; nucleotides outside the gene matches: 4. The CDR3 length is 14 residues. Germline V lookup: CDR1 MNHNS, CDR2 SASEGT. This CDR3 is CASRIGTGDQPQHF. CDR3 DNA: TGTGCCAGCAGAATAGGGACAGGGGATCAGCCCCAGCATTTT.

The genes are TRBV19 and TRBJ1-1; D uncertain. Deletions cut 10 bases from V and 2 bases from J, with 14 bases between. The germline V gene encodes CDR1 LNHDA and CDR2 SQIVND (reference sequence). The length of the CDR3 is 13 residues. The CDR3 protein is CATTRRENTEAFF. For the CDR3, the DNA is TGTGCCACAACGAGGCGGGAAAACACTGAAGCTTTCTTT.

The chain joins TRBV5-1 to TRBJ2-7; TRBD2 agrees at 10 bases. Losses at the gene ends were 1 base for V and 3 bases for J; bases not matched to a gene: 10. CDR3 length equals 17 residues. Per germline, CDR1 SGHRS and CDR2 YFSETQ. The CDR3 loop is CASSLLGSASGSYEQYF. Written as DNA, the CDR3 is TGCGCCAGCAGCTTGTTAGGGTCTGCTAGCGGGAGCTACGAGCAGTACTTC.

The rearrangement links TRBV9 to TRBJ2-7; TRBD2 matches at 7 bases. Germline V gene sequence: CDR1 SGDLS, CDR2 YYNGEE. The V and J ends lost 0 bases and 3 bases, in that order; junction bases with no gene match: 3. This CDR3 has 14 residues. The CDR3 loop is CASSVGGSYYEQYF. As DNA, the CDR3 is TGTGCCAGCAGCGTAGGCGGGAGTTACTACGAGCAGTACTTC.

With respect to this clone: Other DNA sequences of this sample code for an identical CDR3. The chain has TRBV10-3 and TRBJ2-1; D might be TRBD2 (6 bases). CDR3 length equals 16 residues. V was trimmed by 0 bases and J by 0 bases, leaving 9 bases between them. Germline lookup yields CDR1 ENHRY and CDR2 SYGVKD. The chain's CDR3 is CAISESAGSSYNEQFF. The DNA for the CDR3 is TGTGCCATCAGTGAGTCGGCGGGAAGCTCCTACAATGAGCAGTTCTTC.

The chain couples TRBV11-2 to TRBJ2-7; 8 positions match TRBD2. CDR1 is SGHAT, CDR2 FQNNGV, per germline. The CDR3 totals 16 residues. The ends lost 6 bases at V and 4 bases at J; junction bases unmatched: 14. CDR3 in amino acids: CASRRVGAGVRYEQYF. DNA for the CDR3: TGTGCCAGCAGACGGGTGGGAGCGGGAGTTCGGTACGAGCAGTACTTC.

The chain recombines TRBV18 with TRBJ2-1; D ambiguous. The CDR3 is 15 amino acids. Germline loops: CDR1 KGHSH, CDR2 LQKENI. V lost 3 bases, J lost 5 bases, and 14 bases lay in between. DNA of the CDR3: TGTGCCAGCTCACCGCCGAGACCCCGGAACAATGAGCAGTTCTTC. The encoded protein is CASSPPRPRNNEQFF.